This T cell receptor (beta chain) was found in a study of immune characterization of retroperitoneal liposarcoma. TCRdb itself ran the PCR reads through MiXCR, one entry per CDR3 protein. The top ten clones hold roughly 7.6% of a sample with 10,000 to 13,000 distinct CDR3 sequences, 27% of them seen once. The V and J ends lost 0 bases and 13 bases respectively, with 16 bases between them. Germline V lookup: CDR1 MNHNY, CDR2 SVGAGI (reference sequence). This CDR3 has 14 amino acids. This clonotype is deemed medium-sized (0.01 to 0.1%). Input material: tumor tissue. V usage is TRBV6-6 and J usage is TRBJ2-1; no reliable D call. The origin of this receptor is a male donor with retroperitoneal liposarcoma. The CDR3 is CASSYSRRQETQFF. CDR3 DNA: TGTGCCAGCAGTTACTCCCGCAGGCAAGAGACCCAGTTCTTC.